What follows describes a single T cell receptor (beta chain). Its recognized antigen is unknown. No per-base quality is available; no much larger clone lies one base away. From the cysteine through the phenylalanine, the CDR3 covers 16 amino acids. The read is trimmed to its CDR3 DNA, 48 bases read in frame from base 1. Taken from the germline V gene, the CDR1 and CDR2 loops are WSHSY and SAAADI. The junction shows trimming of 4 bases on V and 0 bases on J, plus 13 bases between the germline ends. Using the deep immunoSEQ assay, TCR CDR3 regions were amplified from genomic DNA by multiplex PCR. Extracted genomic DNA from each cell subset was distributed evenly across all wells of several immunoSEQ 96-well plates, and each plate was treated as a replicate. For unsorted PBMC, about 0.3 ug genomic DNA, equal to approximately 30,000 T cell genomes, was loaded into each replicate PCR. Genomic DNA from unsorted PBMC was sequenced over ten immunoSEQ deep assay plates. Purified libraries were measured with a Qubit 3.0 fluorometer, size-checked on a Bioanalyzer 2100, and measured again with the KAPA Library Quantification kit. Every immunoSEQ 96-well plate was sequenced on a dedicated single-read 150-cycle Illumina NextSeq 550 flow cell. The original pipeline was this. Because only junctional sequences without quality scores were contained in the immunoSEQ output, filtering matching that applied to full-length reads could not be performed. Sequences were annotated with PyIR, a Python wrapper for IgBLAST v1.9, and V/J genes and CDR3 were assigned using IMGT germline references. Reads with weak V/J assignments (E-value above 1e-6), missing CDR3, stop codons, out-of-frame junctions, or ambiguous translated residues were removed. V3J clonotypes were defined as sequences sharing an identical inferred V gene, J gene, and CDR3 amino acid sequence. The percentage overlap between two repertoires was calculated by dividing the number of shared unique clonotypes by the size of the smaller repertoire. RTK rarefaction, the Chao1 estimator, and Recon v2.1 estimates of unobserved clonotypes were used to assess repertoire richness. The table comes from immuneACCESS by way of TCRdb, which keeps in-frame sequences with V and J called. Part of the clones is missing from these tables; in studies checked, under half for an unresolved V gene and the rest for unknown reasons. V, J and clone size were drawn from that table, and D and trimming were deduced from the DNA. In this sample the table shows 400,000 to 600,000 clones, 70% to 80% of which occur a single time. The ten largest clones capture about 12% of the sample.

This specimen belongs to a study of shared clonotypes between healthy human individuals (dated by TCRdb to the early 2020s). A note on the overall study: A few men and two women, aged 18 to 49 years, made up the cohort. The study deeply sequenced blood TCR repertoires of about 5 healthy adults to estimate repertoire size and the extent of clonotype sharing between individuals. To increase sequencing depth and limit assay-specific biases, TCR repertoire library preparation and sequencing were carried out by different laboratories using diverse techniques. Each donor's leukapheresis produced roughly between about 0.85 and 10 billion PBMCs.

Broader findings and caveats from the paper: Sampling was limited to blood, and TCR repertoires in tissue likely differ from TCR repertoires in blood. Pairwise subsampling indicated that sequencing depth was expected to affect the degree of clonotype sharing among donors. The small number of donors limited the genetic and exposure-history diversity represented.

The donors were healthy, HIV-negative adults who had no recently reported acute infections or vaccinations. Every donor was a Caucasian adult living in Nashville, Tennessee, USA. For unsorted samples, about 87 million PBMCs were counted, and genomic DNA was extracted using the QIAamp DNA Blood Mini kit. Blood was obtained by leukapheresis, after which PBMCs were separated by Ficoll-Histopaque density gradient centrifugation and cryopreserved in liquid nitrogen vapor phase. The receptor comes from a middle-aged woman in good health. Some clones in this sample may be carry-over from other donors' samples. The chain couples TRBV10-2 to TRBJ2-1; possibly the D gene is TRBD2, per 5 matching bases. Sequences were obtained from PBMCs. The nucleotide sequence reads as follows: TGCGCCAGCAGTGCTCGGCTAGGGAGCTCCTACAATGAGCAGTTCTTC. Translation gives CASSARLGSSYNEQFF.